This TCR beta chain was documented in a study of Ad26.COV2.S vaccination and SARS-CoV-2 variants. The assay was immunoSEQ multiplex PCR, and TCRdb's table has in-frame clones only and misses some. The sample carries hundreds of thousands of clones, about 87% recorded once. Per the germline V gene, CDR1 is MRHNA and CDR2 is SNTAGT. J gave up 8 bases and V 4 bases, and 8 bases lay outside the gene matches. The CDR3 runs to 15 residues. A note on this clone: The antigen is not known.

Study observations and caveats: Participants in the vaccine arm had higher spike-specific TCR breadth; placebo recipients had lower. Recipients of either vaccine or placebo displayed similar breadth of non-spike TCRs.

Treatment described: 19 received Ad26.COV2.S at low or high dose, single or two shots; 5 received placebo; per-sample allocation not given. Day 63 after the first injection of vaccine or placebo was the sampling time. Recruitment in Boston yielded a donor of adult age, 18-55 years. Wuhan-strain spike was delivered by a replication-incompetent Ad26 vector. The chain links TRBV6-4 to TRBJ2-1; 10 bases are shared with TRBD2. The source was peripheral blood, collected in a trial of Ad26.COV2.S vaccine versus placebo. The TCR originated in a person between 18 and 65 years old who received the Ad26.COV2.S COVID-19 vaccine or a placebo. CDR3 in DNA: TGTGCCAGCAGTGTATCCAGCGGGGGGGTGGATGAGCAGTTCTTC. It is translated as CASSVSSGGVDEQFF.